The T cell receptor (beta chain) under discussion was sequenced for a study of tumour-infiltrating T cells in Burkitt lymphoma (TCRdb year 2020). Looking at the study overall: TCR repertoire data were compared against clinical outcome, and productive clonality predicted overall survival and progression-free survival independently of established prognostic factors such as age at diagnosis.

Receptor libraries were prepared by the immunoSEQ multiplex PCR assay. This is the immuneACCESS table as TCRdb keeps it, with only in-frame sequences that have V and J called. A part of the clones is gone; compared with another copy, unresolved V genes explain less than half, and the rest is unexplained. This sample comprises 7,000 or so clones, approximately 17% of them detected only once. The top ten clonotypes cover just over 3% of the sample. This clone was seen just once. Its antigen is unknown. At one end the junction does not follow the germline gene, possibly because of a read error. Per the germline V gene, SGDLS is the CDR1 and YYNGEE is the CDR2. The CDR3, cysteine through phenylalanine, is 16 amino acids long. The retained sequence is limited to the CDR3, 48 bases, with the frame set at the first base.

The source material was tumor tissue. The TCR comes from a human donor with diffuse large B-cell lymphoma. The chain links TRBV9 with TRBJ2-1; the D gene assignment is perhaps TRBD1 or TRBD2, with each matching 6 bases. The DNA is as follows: TGTGCCAGCAGCGTAGCTCTGGGGGGCTCCTACAATAAGCAGTTCTTC. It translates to CASSVALGGSYNKQFF.